Following are 19 T cell receptor beta chains from one sample sequenced in a study of T cell clonality in common variable immunodeficiency. This table comes from immunoSEQ multiplex PCR, and its TCRdb copy is limited to in-frame clones, with some not included. The data show 45,000 to 65,000 clones, with none appearing a single time. The source material was peripheral blood mononuclear cells. These receptors originate from a person aged 18 to 70 in good health.

Only a few counts were recorded for this clone. The sequence runs out 3 residues before the end of the CDR3; the remainder is reconstructed from the germline J gene. The chain recombines TRBV20-1 with TRBJ2-1, with D possibly being TRBD2 (6 bases). The germline CDR1 and CDR2 sequences are DFQATT and SNEGSKA (reference sequence). The CDR3 sequence is 13 residues long. Trimming removed 1 base from V and 9 bases from J, with 13 bases in between. The part of the CDR3 DNA that was read is TGCAGTGCTAGAGTATCCGGGAGCGGTGAG. Amino acids: CSARVSGSGE. The full CDR3 reads CSARVSGSGEQFF.

This clone was detected a few times. The read stops 3 residues short of the end of the CDR3; the missing end is completed from the germline J gene. The gene calls are TRBV5-3 and TRBJ1-1; a weak D match, TRBD1 (5 bases). TRBV5-3 is an ORF for which the function is uncertain. CDR3 length: 19 residues. V gave up 2 bases and J gave up 3 bases, with 26 bases separating them. The DNA read from the CDR3 is TGTGCCAGAAGCTTAACTTACCCCGGTGAGACAGCCTATGACACTGAA. Residues: CARSLTYPGETAYDTE. From start to end, the CDR3 is CARSLTYPGETAYDTEAFF.

There are many counts of this clone. Read data end 3 residues before the CDR3 end; the end is taken from the germline J gene. V and J are TRBV4-1 and TRBJ2-5; 7 bases agree with TRBD2. The CDR3 extends over 15 amino acids. CDR1 is MGHRA and CDR2 is YSYEKL in the germline V gene. Trimming took 4 bases from V and 5 from J; bases not matched to a gene: 10. The chain's CDR3 is CASSLSERERETQYF. The covered CDR3 bases are TGCGCCAGCAGCCTCTCGGAGCGGGAAAGGGAGACC.

Many counts were recorded for this clone. The observed sequence ends 3 residues before the CDR3 terminus, with the missing tail filled in from the germline J gene. The rearrangement joins TRBV30 to TRBJ2-3; D uncertain. CDR3 length equals 13 residues. Germline values: CDR1 GTSNPN, CDR2 SVGIG (reference sequence). Deletions cut 4 bases from V and 0 bases from J, with 8 bases between. CDR3 DNA, as far as it was read: TGTGCCTGGAATAGACTTAGCACAGATACG. Amino acid sequence: CAWNRLSTDT. The whole CDR3 sequence is CAWNRLSTDTQYF.

This clone was observed at least ten times. The CDR3 is cut off 3 residues early in the read; its end comes from the germline J gene. V is TRBV20-1 and J is TRBJ2-4, with 9 nucleotides matching TRBD1. Germline CDR1 is DFQATT and CDR2 is SNEGSKA (reference sequence). The CDR3 spans 15 residues. CDR3: CSPSPGQGAKNIQYF. The covered CDR3 bases are TGCAGCCCATCTCCGGGACAGGGAGCCAAAAACATT.

This clone has ten or more counts. The CDR3 end falls 3 residues outside the read, so it is completed with the germline J gene. The chain combines TRBV2 with TRBJ2-5; 7 bases are shared with TRBD1. CDR3 length: 14 amino acids. Looked up from germline, CDR1 is SNHLY and CDR2 is FYNNEI. With 10 bases clipped from V and 0 bases from J, the junction kept 8 bases outside the gene matches. CDR3 bases read: TGTGCCATAGGCAACAGGGGAAACCAAGAGACC. This encodes CAIGNRGNQET. The entire CDR3 is CAIGNRGNQETQYF.

There are many counts of this clone. The read gets to within 3 residues of the CDR3 end, and the germline J gene fills in the rest. This chain connects TRBV10-3 to TRBJ2-1; 7 nucleotides line up with TRBD1. The germline V gene has CDR1 ENHRY and CDR2 SYGVKD. Germline trimming cut 3 bases from V and 4 bases from J; bases unmatched to any gene: 6. This CDR3 spans 15 amino acids. The CDR3 DNA, read in part, is TGTGCCATCAGTGAACAGGGGCTTGGGTACAATGAG. Protein sequence: CAISEQGLGYNE. The full-length CDR3 reads as CAISEQGLGYNEQFF.

At least ten counts were recorded for this clone. The read comes to an end 3 residues before the CDR3 does, leaving the germline J gene to fill in the end. The genes are TRBV10-3 and TRBJ2-2, with 9 positions matching TRBD1. This CDR3 spans 15 amino acids. CDR1 ENHRY and CDR2 SYGVKD come from the germline V gene. The trim removed 5 bases at V and 7 bases at J, leaving 8 bases unmatched. CDR3 region: CAISKDRGQGGELFF. The sequenced CDR3 bases are TGTGCCATCAGTAAGGACAGGGGTCAGGGCGGGGAG.

This clone was counted ten times or more. The CDR3 end falls 3 residues outside the read, so it is completed with the germline J gene. The J gene is TRBJ2-2, the V gene TRBV30; TRBD2 is a possible D gene (6 bases). The V gene's germline CDR1 is GTSNPN and CDR2 SVGIG (reference sequence). V was cut by 4 bases and J by 4 bases, with 16 bases left in between. The CDR3 contains 15 residues. CDR3 amino acids: CAWTKDRAGTGELFF. CDR3 DNA, as far as it was read: TGTGCCTGGACTAAAGACCGAGCGGGCACCGGGGAG. Using reference TRBV30 and TRBJ2-2 for the parts outside the CDR3, the full variable domain is SQTIHQWPATLVQPVGSPLSLECTVEGTSNPNLYWYRQAAGRGLQLLFYSVGIGQISSEVPQNLSASRPQDRQFILSSKKLLLSDSGFYLCAWTKDRAGTGELFFGEGSRLTVL.

This clone has ten or more counts. From the germline J gene comes the end of the CDR3, since the read stops 3 residues before it. The genes are TRBV6-2 or TRBV6-3 and TRBJ2-7; 11 bases fit TRBD1. CDR1 is MNHEY, CDR2 SVGEGT, per germline. V was clipped by 6 bases and J by 4 bases; unmatched bases: 5. The length of the CDR3 is 14 residues. The CDR3 reads CASRWTGGGYEQYF. The sequenced CDR3 bases are TGTGCCAGCAGATGGACAGGGGGCGGGTACGAG.

In regard to this clone: Read sequence stops 3 residues before the CDR3 end, and the germline J gene provides the missing end. The rearrangement joins TRBV2 to TRBJ2-5, with D unclear. Trimming shortened V by 2 bases and J by 5 bases, and 6 bases separated the two germline ends. CDR1 SNHLY and CDR2 FYNNEI come from the germline V gene. The CDR3 sequence is 12 residues long. CDR3 protein: CASSEQGETQYF. The part of the CDR3 DNA that was read is TGTGCCAGCAGTGAACAAGGGGAGACC. The whole variable domain, filled in from reference TRBV2 and TRBJ2-5, reads EPEVTQTPSHQVTQMGQEVILRCVPISNHLYFYWYRQILGQKVEFLVSFYNNEISEKSEIFDDQFSVERPDGSNFTLKIRSTKLEDSAMYFCASSEQGETQYFGPGTRLLVL.

This clone was counted at least ten times. The read comes to an end 3 residues before the CDR3 does, leaving the germline J gene to fill in the end. The chain employs TRBV20-1 and TRBJ2-7; possibly TRBD1 for D (6 bases). The V end was cut by 6 bases, the J end by 0 bases, with 15 bases between. The germline V gene has CDR1 DFQATT and CDR2 SNEGSKA (reference sequence). The CDR3 extends over 14 amino acids. The CDR3 bases that were read are TGCAGTGCCCCCATGGGGGCTCGCTCCTACGAG. This sequence encodes CSAPMGARSYE. The CDR3, in full, reads CSAPMGARSYEQYF.

This clone was observed many times. The missing CDR3 end, 3 residues past where the read stops, is filled in from the germline J gene. The same CDR3 is also encoded by other DNA sequences in this sample. The J gene is TRBJ1-4, the V gene TRBV2, with D perhaps TRBD1 (5 bases). The V end lost 5 bases, the J end lost 0 bases, and 10 bases lay between the germline ends. The CDR3 extends over 15 amino acids. The germline CDR1 and CDR2 sequences are SNHLY and FYNNEI. CDR3 DNA (partial): TGTGCCAGCAGTCCAGGGAGTACAACTAATGAAAAA. This codes for CASSPGSTTNEK. The CDR3 in full is CASSPGSTTNEKLFF.

There are many counts of this clone. The DNA ends 3 residues before the CDR3 does, and the rest of the CDR3 is filled in from the germline J gene. The rearrangement joins TRBV7-2 to TRBJ1-5, with 10 bases lining up with TRBD1. V shed 4 bases, J shed 1 base, and the junction held 1 base outside the gene matches. This CDR3 region has 15 residues. The V gene's germline CDR1 is SGHTA and CDR2 FQGNSA. CDR3 residues: CASSSGQGSNQPQHF. The DNA read from the CDR3 is TGTGCCAGCAGCTCGGGACAGGGGAGCAATCAGCCC.

This clone was seen at least ten times. The CDR3 extends 3 residues past the end of the read, so its final part is completed from the germline J gene. V is TRBV30 and J is TRBJ1-4, with a weak D call TRBD1 (5 bases). The CDR3 is made up of 16 amino acids. Trimming took off 3 bases at V and 7 bases at J, with 21 bases between the two ends. Germline CDR1 and CDR2: GTSNPN and SVGIG (reference sequence). CDR3 DNA (partial): TGTGCCTGGAGCAACCCAGGGTCCCCTAATGGTGAAAAA. Translated: CAWSNPGSPNGEK. The whole CDR3 is CAWSNPGSPNGEKLFF.

This clone was observed at least ten times. The read terminates 3 residues ahead of where the CDR3 ends, so the germline J gene completes it. This chain connects TRBV20-1 to TRBJ1-2; a possible D gene is TRBD1 (6 bases). The CDR3 consists of 13 residues. Germline assignment: CDR1 DFQATT and CDR2 SNEGSKA (reference sequence). V dropped 7 bases and J dropped 7 bases, with 19 bases sitting between them. CDR3 DNA, as far as it was read: TGCAGTGTACTAGGGACCACAGGGCTTGGC. Amino acid sequence: CSVLGTTGLG. The full CDR3 protein is CSVLGTTGLGYTF.

This clone has a handful of counts. Sequencing ends 3 residues short of the CDR3 end; the germline J gene provides the rest. The chain employs TRBV19 and TRBJ1-5, with D possibly matching TRBD1 (5 bases). The CDR3 has 12 residues. CDR1 is LNHDA and CDR2 is SQIVND in the germline V gene (reference sequence). V shed 6 bases and J shed 3 bases, with 6 bases lying between them. Incomplete CDR3 DNA: TGTGCCAGTAGGGACACCAATCAGCCC. Translating gives CASRDTNQP. The whole CDR3 protein is CASRDTNQPQHF.

Ten or more counts support this clone. With the read ending 3 residues before the CDR3 end, the germline J gene is used to fill in that end. The chain combines TRBV29-1 with TRBJ2-4; D perhaps matches TRBD2 (6 bases). Per germline, CDR1 SQVTM and CDR2 ANQGSEA. V was clipped by 1 base and J by 7 bases, with 11 bases between them. This CDR3 is 13 amino acids long. CDR3 sequence: CSVEGAGSNIQYF. The covered CDR3 bases are TGCAGCGTTGAAGGGGCGGGAAGTAACATT.

This clone was picked up many times. The read finishes 3 residues shy of the CDR3 end, and the germline J gene is used to complete it. The chain joins TRBV19 to TRBJ2-2, with 9 bases fitting TRBD1. CDR3 size: 15 residues. CDR1 and CDR2 from the germline V gene are LNHDA and SQIVND (reference sequence). J lost 5 bases, V lost 7 bases, and 8 bases had no gene match. The CDR3 region is CASKKGQGRTGELFF. CDR3 bases read: TGTGCCAGTAAGAAGGGACAGGGACGAACCGGGGAG.